This entry describes one T cell receptor (beta chain). V was cut by 0 bases and J by 6 bases, with 12 bases left in between. The CDR3 runs to 15 residues. CDR1 is SGHDN, CDR2 FVKESK, per germline. This sample was taken from a study of blood T cell repertoires in COVID-19. Study details: In each case, the material was cDNA or gDNA derived from T cells, B-cell-depleted T cells, or PBMCs.

Here immunoSEQ multiplex PCR was the method, and the copy in TCRdb shows in-frame clones only, minus some. Of under 300,000 clones in the sample, 86% were seen once. Enrolled through a virtual design, the participants were between roughly 18 and 90 years of age and came from about two dozen US areas. Participants had their cohort set by participant-reported clinical history. This clonotype was obtained from a man between 18 and 29 years old who had recovered from COVID-19. The chain is built from TRBV14 and TRBJ2-1; a possible D gene is TRBD1 (6 bases). Input material: PBMCs or T cells enriched from blood (not recorded which). The CDR3 spells CASSQDFDRFNEQFF. In nucleotides, the CDR3 is TGTGCCAGCAGCCAAGACTTTGACAGGTTCAATGAGCAGTTCTTC.